This is a list of T cell receptor beta chains from one sample in a study of cytomegalovirus exposure and HLA in healthy donors. Assay used: immunoSEQ multiplex PCR; TCRdb lists only in-frame clones, some missing. The sample has about 110,000 clones; roughly 79% are singletons. Sequenced input: PBMCs. Receptor source: a woman aged 30 to 39 in good health and CMV-seronegative. Both conserved end residues are trimmed from each CDR3.

V: TRBV7-2; CDR3: ATRGTSRRDEQF
V: TRBV7-2; CDR3: ASSPYIGTSGNDEQF
V: TRBV7-3; CDR3: ASSQGPTSNEQF
V: TRBV5-1; CDR3: ASSLEGDGDYGYT
V: TRBV5-3; CDR3: ARSFEVQKLGPPYEQY
V: TRBV28; CDR3: ASSSGTPSSYNSPLH
V: TRBV27; CDR3: ASSPGTTYNEQF
V: TRBV9; CDR3: ASSDRDRAYNEQF
V: TRBV6-5; CDR3: ASSYETGQTEAF
V: TRBV5-8; CDR3: ASSLELADYEQY
V: TRBV28; CDR3: ATVVYNEQF
V: TRBV5-1; CDR3: ASSLRWTSGLYEQY
V: TRBV7-8; CDR3: ASSYPTGPTGELF
V: TRBV6-4; CDR3: ASRLYGTAGGYT
V: TRBV2; CDR3: ASSAPWTGDYEQY
V: TRBV2; CDR3: ASSEAISLANQPQH